Each of the 10 T cell receptor beta chains below was sequenced from the same sample in a study of identical twins. TCRdb used MiXCR to reprocess the 5' RACE reads, holding one entry per CDR3 protein. The sample carries around 1.7 million distinct CDR3 sequences, around 29% recorded once. Material: cord blood. These receptors came from a newborn girl in good health.

This clonotype was picked up a small number of times. This chain joins TRBV12-3 or TRBV12-4 and TRBJ2-5, with 10 bases lining up with TRBD2. V lost 5 bases to trimming and J lost 5 bases; unmatched junction nucleotides: 8. The CDR3 has 15 amino acids. The CDR3 sequence: CASSHSSGRGETQYF. The DNA of the CDR3 is TGTGCCAGCAGTCACTCTAGCGGGAGAGGGGAGACCCAGTACTTC.

The chain employs TRBV11-3 and TRBJ2-1; TRBD1 agrees at 9 bases. The CDR3 sequence is 18 residues long. CDR1 and CDR2 from the germline V gene are SGHNT and YENEEA. J was trimmed by 4 bases and V by 3 bases; bases with no gene match: 13. The CDR3 DNA sequence: TGTGCCAGCAGCTTTAGAGGTATCACAGGGGGCAAATACAATGAGCAGTTCTTC. It yields the protein CASSFRGITGGKYNEQFF.

The chain combines TRBV5-1 with TRBJ2-5; TRBD2 agrees at 7 bases. Germline CDR1 SGHRS, CDR2 YFSETQ. The junction had 6 bases not matched to a gene; V was cut back by 3 bases and J by 4 bases. The CDR3 has 14 amino acids. The CDR3 here is CASSSPTSAETQYF. The CDR3 DNA is TGCGCCAGCAGCTCCCCTACTAGCGCAGAGACCCAGTACTTC.

V usage is TRBV20-1 and J usage is TRBJ1-2; weak D call: TRBD1 (5 bases). CDR1 is DFQATT, CDR2 SNEGSKA, per germline (reference sequence). This CDR3 comprises 14 residues. In nucleotides, the CDR3 is TGCAGCCCCCAGGGAATGGGTGCTAACTATGGCTACACCTTC. Residues: CSPQGMGANYGYTF.

Here the CDR3 DNA reads TGTGCCAGCAGCCGGGACAGTGCTCTGCACAATGAGCAGTACTTC. Protein sequence: CASSRDSALHNEQYF. The J gene is TRBJ2-7, the V gene TRBV28; 7 bases agree with TRBD1. The V gene end was trimmed by 6 bases and the J gene end by 7 bases; junction bases not matched to a gene: 15. The length of the CDR3 is 15 residues. CDR1 and CDR2 from the germline V gene are MDHEN and SYDVKM. The full variable domain, in which reference TRBV28 and TRBJ2-7 provide the parts outside the CDR3, is DVKVTQSSRYLVKRTGEKVFLECVQDMDHENMFWYRQDPGLGLRLIYFSYDVKMKEKGDIPEGYSVSREKKERFSLILESASTNQTSMYLCASSRDSALHNEQYFGPGTRLTVT.

This clonotype was detected only a few times. The chain employs TRBV9 and TRBJ2-3, with D perhaps being TRBD1 or TRBD2 (6 bases each). Trimming stripped 0 bases from V and 0 bases from J, with 11 bases between. Germline-derived CDR1 and CDR2 are SGDLS and YYNGEE. The CDR3 length is 16 residues. CDR3 sequence: CASSVGEGGSTDTQYF. CDR3 in DNA: TGTGCCAGCAGCGTAGGCGAGGGGGGAAGCACAGATACGCAGTATTTT. Supplemented by reference TRBV9 and TRBJ2-3, the full variable domain reads DSGVTQTPKHLITATGQRVTLRCSPRSGDLSVYWYQQSLDQGLQFLIQYYNGEERAKGNILERFSAQQFPDLHSELNLSSLELGDSALYFCASSVGEGGSTDTQYFGPGTRLTVL.

The rearrangement joins TRBV20-1 to TRBJ1-6; D remains ambiguous. CDR3 size: 14 residues. V lost 3 bases, J lost 7 bases, and 13 bases lay in between. CDR1 is DFQATT and CDR2 is SNEGSKA in the germline V gene (reference sequence). The CDR3 DNA follows: TGCAGTGCTAGGGATACCAACAGCAATTCACCCCTCCACTTT. Its protein is CSARDTNSNSPLHF.

On this clonotype: The junction departs from the called germline gene at one end, perhaps through a read error. The rearrangement links TRBV12-3 or TRBV12-4 to TRBJ2-3, with 7 nucleotides matching TRBD2. The CDR3 runs 17 residues. DNA of the CDR3: TGTGCCAGCAGCTTATTCCGTTGGCTAGCGGACACAGATATGCAGTATTTT. It yields the protein CASSLFRWLADTDMQYF.

This clonotype was seen only a few times. As DNA, the CDR3 is TGTGCCATCAGTGATTCTAGCGGGGCAAAGGGCTCCTACAATGAGCAGTTCTTC. Encoded protein: CAISDSSGAKGSYNEQFF. The chain joins TRBV10-3 to TRBJ2-1; 9 bases align to TRBD2. V shed 3 bases, J shed 0 bases, and the junction held 9 bases outside the gene matches. The CDR3 has 18 residues. Germline V CDR1 and CDR2: ENHRY, SYGVKD.

This chain uses TRBV28 with TRBJ2-7, with TRBD2 identical over 8 bases. This CDR3 has 15 amino acids. Germline loops: CDR1 MDHEN, CDR2 SYDVKM. The ends lost 4 bases at V and 7 bases at J; junction bases unmatched: 12. The CDR3 spells CASSSYMTSVDEQYF. The CDR3 DNA is TGTGCCAGCAGTTCCTACATGACTAGCGTCGATGAGCAGTACTTC.